This note documents a single T cell receptor beta chain sequence. As yet, its antigen is unknown. The data stem from a study of T cell responses to AZD1222 COVID-19 vaccine. This CDR3 has 17 amino acids. Germline trimming cut 3 bases from V and 8 bases from J; bases unmatched to any gene: 10. Germline-derived CDR1 and CDR2 are LGHDT and YNNKEL (reference sequence). Assay used: immunoSEQ multiplex PCR; TCRdb lists only in-frame clones, some missing. The repertoire holds about 160,000 clones, with around 94% as singletons. Study-wide points: Sampling that yielded the repertoires occurred only after the peak T cell response. Across spike, vaccine-associated CD4 TCRs were found, dominant at 160-218 and 743-854.

The sample was peripheral blood, taken on day 0 of AZD1222 vaccination. The rearrangement joins TRBV3-1 (or the pseudogene TRBV3-2) to TRBJ1-4, with TRBD1 identical over 12 bases. The TCR sequence derives from an adult in good health. CDR3 sequence: CASSHPTMGTGGEKLFF. CDR3 coding DNA: TGTGCCAGCAGCCATCCTACAATGGGGACAGGGGGCGAAAAACTGTTTTTT.